Below, 14 T cell receptor beta chains from the same sample are listed, as sequenced in a study of neurological immune-mediated disorders. TCRdb reprocessed the 5' RACE reads with MiXCR, giving one entry per CDR3 protein. The sample shows 67,000 or so distinct CDR3 sequences, approximately 13% of them seen only once. The time point denotes: longitudinal time-point 1 (baseline). Sequences were obtained from PBMCs. These receptors originate from a female donor with HTLV-1-associated myelopathy (HAM/TSP).

The sample holds many counts of this clonotype. The chain carries TRBV5-1 and TRBJ1-1; possibly TRBD1 for D (6 bases). The CDR3 sequence is 13 residues long. V lost 1 base to trimming and J lost 5 bases, with 9 bases between them. Germline V gene lookup returns CDR1 SGHRS and CDR2 YFSETQ. The CDR3 DNA reads TGCGCCAGCAGCTTGAACAGGGATACTGAAGCTTTCTTT. Protein product: CASSLNRDTEAFF.

On this clonotype itself: With a much larger clone just one base away, this may be a read error. The genes are TRBV12-3 or TRBV12-4 and TRBJ1-2, with D perhaps TRBD1 (5 bases). The CDR3 sequence is 14 residues long. CDR3: CVSSLAGRIYGYTF. DNA for the CDR3: TGTGTCAGCAGTTTAGCAGGGCGGATCTATGGCTACACCTTC.

This clonotype was seen at least ten times. This chain links TRBV9 with TRBJ2-1; 9 bases map to TRBD1. J gave up 4 bases and V 0 bases, and 5 bases lay outside the gene matches. Germline V gives CDR1 SGDLS, CDR2 YYNGEE. The length of the CDR3 is 16 residues. CDR3 loop: CASSVGEGQGYNEQFF. DNA of the CDR3: TGTGCCAGCAGCGTAGGAGAGGGACAGGGTTACAATGAGCAGTTCTTC.

This clonotype was detected many times. The chain couples TRBV29-1 to TRBJ1-2; 8 nucleotides align to TRBD1. The germline gives CDR1 SQVTM, CDR2 ANQGSEA. The CDR3 has 10 residues. V dropped 6 bases and J dropped 6; count of bases not matched to a gene: 0. CDR3 bases: TGCAGCGTGGACAGGGATGGCTACACCTTC. Amino acid sequence: CSVDRDGYTF.

This clonotype was observed many times. The chain joins TRBV7-9 to TRBJ2-7, with a possible D match to TRBD2 (5 bases). Germline V CDR1 and CDR2: SEHNR, FQNEAQ (reference sequence). The CDR3 is 13 amino acids. Trimming took 3 bases from V and 7 from J, leaving 13 bases between them. The CDR3 nucleotides are TGTGCCAGCAGCTTGAGGCTAGAGGGAGAGCAGTACTTC. It encodes CASSLRLEGEQYF. Full variable domain (missing parts from reference TRBV7-9 and TRBJ2-7): DTGVSQNPRHKITKRGQNVTFRCDPISEHNRLYWYRQTLGQGPEFLTYFQNEAQLEKSRLLSDRFSAERPKGSFSTLEIQRTEQGDSAMYLCASSLRLEGEQYFGPGTRLTVT.

A few counts support this clonotype. V and J are TRBV4-1 and TRBJ1-5; D unclear. Germline-derived CDR1 and CDR2 are MGHRA and YSYEKL. Trimming removed 1 base at V and 6 bases at J, with 7 bases between. The CDR3 length is 13 residues. In nucleotides, the CDR3 is TGCGCCAGCAGCCAAGTTTTTTCTCAGCCCCAGCATTTT. Amino acid sequence: CASSQVFSQPQHF.

The table lists this clonotype with many counts. This chain links TRBV6-5 with TRBJ2-2, with 8 bases aligning to TRBD2. Germline trimming cut 10 bases from V and 7 bases from J; bases unmatched to any gene: 11. The CDR3 contains 14 residues. Germline CDR1 and CDR2: MNHEY and SVGAGI. The DNA for the CDR3 is TGTGCCACCCGGGCGGGGGGCGCGATCGGGGAGCTGTTTTTT. It translates to CATRAGGAIGELFF.

The table lists this clonotype with many counts. This rearrangement joins TRBV11-2 to TRBJ1-1, with D possibly being TRBD1 (6 bases). The CDR3 length is 14 residues. Trimming removed 7 bases at V and 8 bases at J, with 20 bases between. Per germline, CDR1 SGHAT and CDR2 FQNNGV. CDR3 in DNA: TGTGCCAGCACCCTAGGGACACCCCCGAGGGAAGCTTTCTTT. Its protein product is CASTLGTPPREAFF.

This clonotype came up many times. J is TRBJ1-2 and V is TRBV4-1, with a possible D match to TRBD1 (5 bases). This CDR3 has 13 residues. In germline, CDR1 is MGHRA, CDR2 YSYEKL. The V gene lost 0 bases and the J gene lost 8 bases, with 10 bases spanning the gap. The CDR3: CASSQEAGHGYTF. CDR3 nucleotides: TGCGCCAGCAGCCAAGAAGCAGGGCACGGCTACACCTTC.

This clonotype has only a few counts. A junction end diverges from the germline sequence, so it may reflect a read error. The chain is built from TRBV2 and TRBJ2-3; the match to TRBD1 covers 7 bases. The CDR3 runs to 13 residues. Germline lookup yields CDR1 SNHLY and CDR2 FYNNEI. The CDR3 spells CVSRTGYTDTQYF. The CDR3 nucleotides are TGTGTCAGCAGGACAGGTTACACAGATACGCAGTATTTT.

The gene calls are TRBV12-3 or TRBV12-4 and TRBJ2-7; D might be TRBD2 (5 bases). This CDR3 is 13 amino acids long. The V end was cut by 5 bases, the J end by 2 bases, with 10 bases between. CDR3 amino acids: CASSLRATYEQYF. The DNA for the CDR3 is TGTGCCAGCAGTCTGCGGGCAACCTACGAGCAGTACTTC.

This clonotype was picked up many times. The chain carries TRBV15 and TRBJ2-6; D remains ambiguous. CDR3 length: 17 residues. Germline lookup yields CDR1 LNHNV and CDR2 YYDKDF (reference sequence). V lost 5 bases and J lost 2, with 16 bases in between. The CDR3 DNA is TGTGCCACCAGCTTCCTTCGGAGAATCCCTGGGGCCAACGTCCTGACTTTC. It translates to CATSFLRRIPGANVLTF.

This clonotype was detected ten times or more. The chain links TRBV20-1 to TRBJ1-1, with 9 bases aligning to TRBD1. V was pared by 5 bases and J by 3 bases, with 4 bases of the junction left unmatched. This CDR3 has 13 residues. CDR1 is DFQATT, CDR2 SNEGSKA, per germline (reference sequence). CDR3 protein: CSAAQGADTEAFF. CDR3 in DNA: TGCAGTGCTGCACAGGGGGCGGACACTGAAGCTTTCTTT.

This clonotype was picked up many times. The J gene is TRBJ2-7, the V gene TRBV5-1; 10 positions match TRBD1. CDR1 and CDR2 from the germline V gene are SGHRS and YFSETQ. With V trimmed by 6 bases and J by 5 bases, 5 bases remained unmatched. The CDR3 totals 13 residues. CDR3 residues: CASNRDRGHEQYF. CDR3 DNA sequence: TGCGCCAGCAACCGGGACAGGGGCCACGAGCAGTACTTC.